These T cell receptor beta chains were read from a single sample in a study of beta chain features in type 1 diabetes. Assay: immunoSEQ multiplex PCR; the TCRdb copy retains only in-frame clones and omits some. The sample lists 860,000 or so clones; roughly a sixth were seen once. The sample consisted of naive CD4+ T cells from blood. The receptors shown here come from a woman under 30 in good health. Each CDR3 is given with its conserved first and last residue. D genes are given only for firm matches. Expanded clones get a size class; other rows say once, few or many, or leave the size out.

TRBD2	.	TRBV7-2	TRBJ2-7	TGTGCCAGCAGCCCTTGGACTAGCCTAGGTGAGCAGTACTTC	CASSPWTSLGEQYF
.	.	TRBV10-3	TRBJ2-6	TGTGCCATCAGTCAGGAGCTCTGGAGCGCCAACGTCCTGACTTTC	CAISQELWSANVLTF
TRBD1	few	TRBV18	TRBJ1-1	TGTGCCAGCTCACCGGACGGGACAGGGGGACGGGCTTTCTTT	CASSPDGTGGRAFF
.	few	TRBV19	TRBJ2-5	TGTGCCAGTAGTCATCAACAGGGGAGGCAAGAGACCCAGTACTTC	CASSHQQGRQETQYF
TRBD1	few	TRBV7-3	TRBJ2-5	TGTGCCAGCAGCTTTACAGGGGCGGGAGAGACCCAGTACTTC	CASSFTGAGETQYF
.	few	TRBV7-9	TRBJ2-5	TGTGCCAGCAGCTTTAGGCCAGCCCAAGAGACCCAGTACTTC	CASSFRPAQETQYF
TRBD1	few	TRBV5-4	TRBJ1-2	TGTGCCAGCAGCCGGAGACAGGGCGATGGCTACACCTTC	CASSRRQGDGYTF
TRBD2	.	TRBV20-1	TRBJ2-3	TGCAGTGCTAGAGATTCGTCGGCTAGCGGTTTT	CSARDSSASGF
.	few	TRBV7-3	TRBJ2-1	TGTGCCAGCAGCTTAACCGGGACATTTTACAATGAGCAGTTCTTC	CASSLTGTFYNEQFF
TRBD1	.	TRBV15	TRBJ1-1	TGTGCCACCAGCAGAGCTGGGACAGGGTGGGACACTGAAGCTTTCTTT	CATSRAGTGWDTEAFF
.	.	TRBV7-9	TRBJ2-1	TGTGCCAGCAGCTTAACCGCGGGTCATTACAATGAGCAGTTCTTC	CASSLTAGHYNEQFF
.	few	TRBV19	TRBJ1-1	TGTGCCAGTACGAAGAGGGAGGGGAACACTGAAGCTTTCTTT	CASTKREGNTEAFF
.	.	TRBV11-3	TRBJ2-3	TGTGCCAGCAGCTTAGGAGGAGATACGCAGTATTTT	CASSLGGDTQYF
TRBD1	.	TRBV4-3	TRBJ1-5	TGCGCCAGCAGCCAAGGAGTGACAGGGACCTTAAATCAGCCCCAGCATTTT	CASSQGVTGTLNQPQHF
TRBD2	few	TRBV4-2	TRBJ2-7	TGTGCCAGCAGCCAAAATCCGGGACTAGGGAGCTACGAGCAGTACTTC	CASSQNPGLGSYEQYF
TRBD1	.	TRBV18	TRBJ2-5	TGTGCCAGCTCACCAGTCTTCACAGGGGGGCAAGAGACCCAGTACTTC	CASSPVFTGGQETQYF
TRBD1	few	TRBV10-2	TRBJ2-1	TGCGCCAGCAGGACAGGGGGAAACTACAATGAGCAGTTCTTC	CASRTGGNYNEQFF
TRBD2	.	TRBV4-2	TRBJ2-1	TGTGCCAGCAGCCGTGGGTCGGGTAGCGGGATCTCCTACAATGAGCAGTTCTTC	CASSRGSGSGISYNEQFF
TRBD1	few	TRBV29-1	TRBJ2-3	TGCAGCGGATACGGGACAGCTCAGAGCACAGATACGCAGTATTTT	CSGYGTAQSTDTQYF
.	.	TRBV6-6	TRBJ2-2	TGTGCCAGCAGTTACAGGACCGGGGAGCTGTTTTTT	CASSYRTGELFF
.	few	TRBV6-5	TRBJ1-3	TGTGCCAGCAGTTACGGCAGCTCTGGAAACACCATATATTTT	CASSYGSSGNTIYF
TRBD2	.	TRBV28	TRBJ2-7	TGTGCCAGCAGTTTATATCTTACGGGGGGCTACGAGCAGTACTTC	CASSLYLTGGYEQYF
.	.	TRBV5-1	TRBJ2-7	TGCGCCAGCAGCTTGGCGGGATCCCACGAGCAGTACTTC	CASSLAGSHEQYF
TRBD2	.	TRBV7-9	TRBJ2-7	TGTGCCAGCAGCCAGACTAGCGGGGGAACCTACGAGCAGTACTTC	CASSQTSGGTYEQYF
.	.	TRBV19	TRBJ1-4	TGTGCCAGTAGTATTCAGTGGAATGAAAAACTGTTTTTT	CASSIQWNEKLFF
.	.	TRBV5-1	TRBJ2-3	TGCGCCAGCGGATTCACGGGACAAAGCACAGATACGCAGTATTTT	CASGFTGQSTDTQYF
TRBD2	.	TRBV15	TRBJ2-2	TGTGCCACCAGCCCCAGTGGCCTAGCGGGAGGGGGCGGGGAGCTGTTTTTT	CATSPSGLAGGGGELFF
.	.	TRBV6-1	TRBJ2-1	TGTGCCAGCAGTGAACCCTTAACCACAGGGGAGCAGTTCTTC	CASSEPLTTGEQFF
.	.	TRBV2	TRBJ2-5	TGTGCCAGCAACAGGGATTTAGAGACCCAGTACTTC	CASNRDLETQYF
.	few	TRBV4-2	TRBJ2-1	TGTGCCAGCAGCCAAGTAATGTCAGCGGGCTCCTACAATGAGCAGTTCTTC	CASSQVMSAGSYNEQFF
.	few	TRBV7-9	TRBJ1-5	TGTGCCAGCAGCCCCCTTTCAGAGCCCCAGCATTTT	CASSPLSEPQHF
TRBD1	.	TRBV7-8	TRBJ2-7	TGTGCCAGCAGCTGGGGACAGGGGTCCTACGAGCAGTACTTC	CASSWGQGSYEQYF
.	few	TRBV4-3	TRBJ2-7	TGCGCCAGCAGCCTGACAGGTTACGGGAACGAGCAGTACTTC	CASSLTGYGNEQYF
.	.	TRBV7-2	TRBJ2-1	TGTGCCAGCAGCTTAGACGGGAGTAGCTACAATGAGCAGTTCTTC	CASSLDGSSYNEQFF
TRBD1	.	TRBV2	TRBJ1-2	TGTGCCAGCAGTAACAGGGGGCGAGGAAGAGACTATGGCTACACCTTC	CASSNRGRGRDYGYTF
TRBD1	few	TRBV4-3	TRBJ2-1	TGCGCCAGCAGCAGCCGGACAGGGGGCTCCTACAATGAGCAGTTCTTC	CASSSRTGGSYNEQFF
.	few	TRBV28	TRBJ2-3	TGTGCCAGCTCTGGGGTCACAGATACGCAGTATTTT	CASSGVTDTQYF
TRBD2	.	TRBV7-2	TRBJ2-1	TGTGCCAGCAGCTTAGGGGGGAGGGCCAATGAGCAGTTCTTC	CASSLGGRANEQFF
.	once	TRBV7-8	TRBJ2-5	TGTGCCAGCAGTAGACAGGGTGTGGCGGGGAGTGGTGGGACCCAGTACTTC	CASSRQGVAGSGGTQYF
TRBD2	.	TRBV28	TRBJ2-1	TGTGCCACCCTCGGAGCGGGGTCCTACAATGAGCAGTTCTTC	CATLGAGSYNEQFF